A single T cell receptor (beta chain) is shown here with its context. Its antigen is unknown. One base away there is no much larger clone; base qualities are not given. V loses 7 bases of germline sequence and J loses 3 bases, and the interval between the two ends is 15 bases. The CDR3 measures 14 amino acids from cysteine to phenylalanine. Only the CDR3 part of the read is kept: 42 bases, read in frame from the first base. Sequences LNHDA (CDR1) and SQIVND (CDR2) are obtained from the germline V gene (reference sequence). The sample belongs to a study of high-grade serous ovarian cancer treatment subgroups (dated by TCRdb to about 2021). About the study as a whole: On average, each sample produced more than 14,000 sequencing reads and around 8,200 unique TCR beta rearrangements. In total there were roughly 81 samples, since every patient provided one primary tumor sample and two metastatic tumor samples. The study examined TCR beta repertoires in high-grade serous ovarian cancer patients who were grouped under a laparoscopic triage algorithm by complete gross resection or by neoadjuvant chemotherapy response. The cohort comprised some 30 patients: approximately ten with no residual disease after primary surgery (R0), approximately ten excellent NACT responders, and approximately ten poor NACT responders.

Tumor samples were obtained before definitive surgery or chemotherapy. Genomic DNA was extracted by the MD Anderson Biospecimen Extraction Resource, and TCR sequencing was done by the MD Anderson Cancer Genomics Laboratory. The roughly 100 tumor samples underwent high-throughput TCR profiling using ImmunoSEQ. The authors' analysis ran thus. To measure repertoire diversity, the metrics used were richness (unique productive sequences), clonality, evenness and relatedness, and the Bhattacharyya coefficient was used to assess similarity between samples. A sensitivity analysis excluded TCRs with fewer than two reads and gave consistent conclusions. Imported from immuneACCESS, the table was reduced by TCRdb to in-frame sequences with V and J called. These copies leave out some clones; in studies compared against another copy, an unresolved V gene accounts for under half, and the cause of the remainder is not known. V, J and clone size reflect that table, while D and trimming were determined from the DNA. The sample includes approximately 3,100 clones, with about 80% observed a single time. Under 9% of the sample is taken by the ten largest.

Broad study findings and their caveats: Spatial information was not captured by bulk tumor TCR sequencing, so insight into HGSC tumor complexity and diversity was limited. Repertoire similarity between tumors of the same patient ranged about 0.11 to 0.8, whereas almost no similarity was seen between different patients. Neoantigen level correlated positively with TCR clonal relatedness, and copy number variation and mutation load from whole-genome sequencing showed a positive trend with TCR clonal relatedness. The TCR repertoire analyses centered on CDR3, and CDR1 and CDR2 were not analyzed.

The TCR was taken from a human donor with high-grade serous ovarian cancer. This sequence uses TRBV19 and TRBJ1-1, with a tentative D gene TRBD1 over 5 matching bases. The specimen was tumor tissue. The CDR3 amino acid sequence is: CASNPRDGDTEAFF. The sequence in DNA is TGTGCCAGTAACCCTAGGGACGGAGACACTGAAGCTTTCTTT.